This TCR beta chain is drawn from a study of cytomegalovirus exposure and HLA in healthy donors. Clones were read by immunoSEQ multiplex PCR, and TCRdb kept only the in-frame ones, dropping some. The profile shows 150,000 to 180,000 clones, about 86% of them singletons. This clone was seen a single time. What it recognizes is unknown. The V end was cut by 0 bases, the J end by 2 bases, with 7 bases between. In germline, CDR1 is KGHSH, CDR2 LQKENI. The CDR3 sequence is 15 residues long. Study outcomes and limitations: Cytomegalovirus-associated status was assigned to fewer than 200 TCR beta chains.

This sequence joins TRBV18 and TRBJ1-4, with a possible D match to TRBD1 (5 bases). Sequencing was performed on PBMCs. The clonotype comes from a human donor in good health. The CDR3 region has the DNA TGTGCCAGCTCACCACCGGCAGGGACTAATGAAAAACTGTTTTTT. Its translation is CASSPPAGTNEKLFF.